This TCR beta chain was sequenced during a study of cytomegalovirus exposure and HLA in healthy donors. Study background: Earlier, 150 million to 200 million T cells were analyzed, and about 100 million unique TCR beta sequences were found among them. Assignment to the Caucasian-associated ancestry cluster applied to 75% to 85% of the approximately 390 genotyped donors.

PCR was performed using 60 Vbeta and 13 Jbeta primers. Some clones are missing from TCRdb's copy, which holds only in-frame ones; the method was immunoSEQ multiplex PCR. The top ten clones hold over 0.95% of a sample with around 150,000 clones, 60% to 80% of them seen once. As regards this clone: The antigen is undetermined.

Study outcomes and limitations: Rare TCR sequences predominated, though certain public TCRs were found in many donors. A later analysis found that most CMV-associated TCR beta chains appeared HLA-restricted.

Sequenced input: PBMCs. This receptor was obtained from a woman between 45 and 60 years old in good health and CMV-seropositive.

The CDR3 loop reads CASSPRRINQPQHF. The CDR3 bases are TGTGCCAGCTCACCACGGCGGATCAATCAGCCCCAGCATTTT. The chain links TRBV18 to TRBJ1-5, with D uncertain. V lost 1 base and J lost 3, with 7 bases in between. This CDR3 region has 14 residues. Germline CDR1 and CDR2: KGHSH and LQKENI.